The 10 T cell receptor beta chains below all came from one sample that was sequenced in a study of T cell repertoires in cytomegalovirus infection. No antigen has been identified for these receptors. MiXCR, run by TCRdb on the reads, gives a single entry per CDR3 protein. This repertoire shows hundreds of thousands of distinct CDR3 sequences, more than 40% found once; its top ten account for about 39%. The material sequenced was cultured PBMCs, taken from culture after CMV antigen stimulation. These receptors were obtained from a human donor in good health (CMV status not recorded). Some clones in this sample may be carry-over from other donors' samples.

In this sample, this clonotype turned up a few times. The rearrangement links TRBV7-8 to TRBJ2-1, with D uncertain. Trimming cost V 5 bases and J 7 bases, with 15 bases left between them. The CDR3 has 14 residues. Germline assignment: CDR1 SGHVS and CDR2 FQNEAQ. The CDR3 loop reads CASSPAPQWNEQFF. CDR3 in DNA: TGTGCCAGCAGCCCCGCGCCCCAGTGGAATGAGCAGTTCTTC.

The table lists this clonotype with many counts. The chain's CDR3 is CASSLVGVGNTIYF. CDR3 nucleotides: TGTGCCAGCAGTCTCGTTGGGGTCGGAAACACCATATATTTT. This rearrangement joins TRBV12-3 or TRBV12-4 to TRBJ1-3; D uncertain. V lost 5 bases, J lost 4 bases, and 12 bases lay in between. The CDR3 sequence is 14 residues long.

The chain links TRBV10-3 to TRBJ2-3; TRBD1 or TRBD2 may be the D gene (6 bases each). Trimming left V 10 bases short and J 4 bases short, with 15 bases between. Germline values: CDR1 ENHRY, CDR2 SYGVKD. This CDR3 spans 13 amino acids. The CDR3 loop reads CATAGGGPDTQYF. Written as DNA, the CDR3 is TGTGCCACCGCCGGAGGGGGGCCAGATACGCAGTATTTT.

In this sample, this clonotype turned up a few times. This rearrangement joins TRBV6-1 to TRBJ1-5, with D hard to call. Trimming left V 0 bases short and J 2 bases short, with 5 bases between. The germline V gene encodes CDR1 MNHNS and CDR2 SASEGT. CDR3 length equals 14 residues. The CDR3 bases are TGTGCCAGCAGTGAAGCGGGCCGCAATCAGCCCCAGCATTTT. It yields the protein CASSEAGRNQPQHF.

As DNA, the CDR3 is TGTGCCAGCAGCTTAGTCGTAGGGCCCGGGGAGCTGTTTTTT. This gives the protein CASSLVVGPGELFF. This chain uses TRBV7-2 with TRBJ2-2; D remains ambiguous. This CDR3 contains 14 residues. The germline gives CDR1 SGHTA, CDR2 FQGNSA. Trimming shortened V by 1 base and J by 6 bases, and 9 bases separated the two germline ends.

This clonotype was observed a few times. The chain couples TRBV5-1 to TRBJ2-1, with TRBD1 matching over 10 bases. Germline trimming cut 1 base from V and 7 bases from J; bases unmatched to any gene: 8. Germline CDR1 is SGHRS and CDR2 is YFSETQ. The CDR3 sequence is 16 residues long. The CDR3 reads CASSLTNPGQGNEQFF. DNA for the CDR3: TGCGCCAGCAGCTTGACCAACCCGGGACAGGGGAATGAGCAGTTCTTC. Variable domain in full (rest from reference TRBV5-1 and TRBJ2-1): KAGVTQTPRYLIKTRGQQVTLSCSPISGHRSVSWYQQTPGQGLQFLFEYFSETQRNKGNFPGRFSGRQFSNSRSEMNVSTLELGDSALYLCASSLTNPGQGNEQFFGPGTRLTVL.

The chain is built from TRBV7-2 and TRBJ1-2, with a possible D match to TRBD1 (5 bases). V lost 5 bases and J 8 bases, leaving 12 bases between the germline ends. This CDR3 has 12 residues. Germline CDR1 is SGHTA and CDR2 is FQGNSA. CDR3: CASSPAGRGYTF. The CDR3 region has the DNA TGTGCCAGCAGCCCGGCGGGACGAGGCTACACCTTC.

V and J are TRBV12-5 and TRBJ1-1; D is undetermined. Trimming left V 7 bases short and J 1 base short, with 10 bases between. Germline-derived CDR1 and CDR2 are LGHNT and FRNRAP. CDR3 length equals 13 residues. The CDR3 loop reads CASVRGSNTEAFF. CDR3 nucleotide sequence: TGTGCTAGTGTCCGTGGTTCGAACACTGAAGCTTTCTTT.

This clonotype was seen only a few times. The J gene is TRBJ2-1, the V gene TRBV7-2; the D gene is possibly TRBD2 (5 bases). In germline, CDR1 is SGHTA, CDR2 FQGNSA. V was pared by 1 base and J by 9 bases, with 13 bases between. The CDR3 has 14 residues. CDR3 coding DNA: TGTGCCAGCAGCTTAGGTAGCGCGGATGGTGAGCAGTTCTTC. It is translated as CASSLGSADGEQFF.

The CDR3: CASSLFPSGVSKTEAFF. The DNA of the CDR3 is TGTGCCAGCAGCTTGTTCCCCTCAGGGGTATCGAAGACTGAAGCTTTCTTT. The J gene is TRBJ1-1, the V gene TRBV7-2; D may be TRBD1 (6 bases). CDR1 is SGHTA and CDR2 is FQGNSA in the germline V gene. The CDR3 is made up of 17 amino acids. Between the trimmed V and J ends, which lost 3 bases and 5 bases, there was a span of 22 bases.